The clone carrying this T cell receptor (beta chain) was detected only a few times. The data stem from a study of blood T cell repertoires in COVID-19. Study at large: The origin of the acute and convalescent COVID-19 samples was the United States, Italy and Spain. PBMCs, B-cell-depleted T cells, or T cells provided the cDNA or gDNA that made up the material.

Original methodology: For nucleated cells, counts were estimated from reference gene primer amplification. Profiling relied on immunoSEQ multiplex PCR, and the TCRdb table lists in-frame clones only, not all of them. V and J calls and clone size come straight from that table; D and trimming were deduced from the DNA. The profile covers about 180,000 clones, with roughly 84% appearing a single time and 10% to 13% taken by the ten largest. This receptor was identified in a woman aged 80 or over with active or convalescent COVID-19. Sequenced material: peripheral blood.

The CDR3 sequence: CASTPPGQGFQPQHF. CDR3 nucleotides: TGTGCCAGTACCCCGCCGGGACAGGGGTTTCAGCCCCAGCATTTT. The V and J genes are TRBV19 and TRBJ1-5; 10 nucleotides align to TRBD1. The trim removed 7 bases at V and 6 bases at J, leaving 9 bases unmatched. Germline V gene data show CDR1 as LNHDA and CDR2 as SQIVND (reference sequence). This CDR3 region has 15 residues.